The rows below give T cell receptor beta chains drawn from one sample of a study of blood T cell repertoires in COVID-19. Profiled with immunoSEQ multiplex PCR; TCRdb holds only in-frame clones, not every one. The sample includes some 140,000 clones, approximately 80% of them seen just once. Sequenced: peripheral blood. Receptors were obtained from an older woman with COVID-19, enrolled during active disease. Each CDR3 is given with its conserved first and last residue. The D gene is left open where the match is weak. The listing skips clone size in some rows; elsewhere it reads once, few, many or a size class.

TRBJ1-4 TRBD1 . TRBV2 CASRGDSRGNEKLFF TGTGCCAGCAGGGGGGACAGCCGAGGGAATGAAAAACTGTTTTTT
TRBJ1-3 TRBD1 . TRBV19 CASTSQGTGSGNTIYF TGTGCCAGTACCTCACAGGGGACAGGGTCTGGAAACACCATATATTTT
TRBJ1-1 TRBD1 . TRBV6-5 CASRLQQGADTEAFF TGTGCCAGCAGACTCCAACAGGGGGCTGACACTGAAGCTTTCTTT
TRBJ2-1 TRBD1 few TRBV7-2 CASSWTGPEQFF TGTGCCAGCAGCTGGACAGGGCCTGAGCAGTTCTTC
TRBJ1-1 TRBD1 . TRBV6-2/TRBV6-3 CASSLTTGAGMNTEAFF TGTGCCAGCAGCCTGACGACAGGGGCGGGTATGAACACTGAAGCTTTCTTT
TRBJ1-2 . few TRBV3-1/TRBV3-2 CASSQEARRGYTF TGTGCCAGCAGCCAAGAAGCGCGCAGAGGCTACACCTTC
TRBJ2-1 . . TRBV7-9 CASAGLRDPSSYNEQFF TGTGCCAGCGCCGGTTTGCGCGACCCTAGCTCCTACAATGAGCAGTTCTTC
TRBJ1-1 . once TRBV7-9 CASSTAREAFF TGTGCCAGCAGCACGGCCAGGGAAGCTTTCTTT
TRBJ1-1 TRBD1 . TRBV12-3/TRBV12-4 CASRAGQGTEAFF TGTGCCAGCAGGGCTGGACAGGGCACTGAAGCTTTCTTT
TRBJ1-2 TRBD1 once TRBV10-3 CAISPQGVNGYTF TGTGCCATCAGCCCACAGGGGGTTAATGGCTACACCTTC
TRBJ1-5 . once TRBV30 CAWSGPQGQPQHF TGTGCCTGGAGTGGCCCCCAGGGGCAGCCCCAGCATTTT
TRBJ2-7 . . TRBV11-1 CASSRQGGSYEQYF TGTGCCAGCAGCCGACAGGGAGGCTCCTACGAGCAGTACTTC
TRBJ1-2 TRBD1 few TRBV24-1 CATSDSPQGEVNGYTF TGTGCCACCAGTGACTCCCCCCAGGGGGAAGTGAATGGCTACACCTTC
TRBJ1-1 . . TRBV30 CAWRIRTPMNTEAFF TGTGCCTGGAGAATTAGGACACCAATGAACACTGAAGCTTTCTTT
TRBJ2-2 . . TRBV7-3 CASSLGFRGLNTGELFF TGTGCCAGCAGCTTAGGGTTTCGGGGTTTGAACACCGGGGAGCTGTTTTTT
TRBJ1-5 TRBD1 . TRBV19 CASRTGFWQPQHF TGTGCCAGTCGGACAGGGTTTTGGCAGCCCCAGCATTTT
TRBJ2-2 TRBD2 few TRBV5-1 CASSSGLAGLYTGELFF TGCGCCAGCAGCTCCGGACTAGCGGGGCTGTACACCGGGGAGCTGTTTTTT
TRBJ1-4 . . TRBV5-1 CASSLYHRDEKLFF TGCGCCAGCAGCTTATATCACAGGGATGAAAAACTGTTTTTT
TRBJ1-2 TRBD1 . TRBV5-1 CASSWGAGQGASGYTF TGCGCCAGCAGCTGGGGGGCCGGACAGGGGGCCTCTGGCTACACCTTC
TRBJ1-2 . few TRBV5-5 CASSLESQGEGYTF TGTGCCAGCAGCTTGGAGTCACAGGGAGAGGGCTACACCTTC
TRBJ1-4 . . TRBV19 CASSIDSREKLFF TGTGCCAGTAGTATAGATTCGAGGGAAAAACTGTTTTTT
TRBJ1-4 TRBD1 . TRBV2 CASNRPGGREKLFF TGTGCCAGCAACCGACCAGGGGGTCGGGAAAAACTGTTTTTT
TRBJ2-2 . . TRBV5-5 CASSPDGSTGELFF TGTGCCAGCAGCCCGGACGGGAGCACCGGGGAGCTGTTTTTT
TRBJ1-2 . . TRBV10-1 CASSESGTPRSYTF TGCGCCAGCAGTGAGTCCGGGACACCTAGGAGCTACACCTTC
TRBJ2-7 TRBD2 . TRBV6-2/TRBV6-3 CASSYASGVYEQYF TGTGCCAGCAGTTACGCTAGCGGGGTCTACGAGCAGTACTTC
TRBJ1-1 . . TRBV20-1 CSAKSTEAFF TGCAGTGCCAAGAGTACCGAAGCTTTCTTT
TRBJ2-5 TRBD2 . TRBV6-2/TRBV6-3 CASSQTLAGAPRETQYF TGTGCCAGCAGCCAAACTCTAGCGGGGGCCCCTAGAGAGACCCAGTACTTC
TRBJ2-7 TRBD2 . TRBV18 CASSTSGRVYEQYF TGTGCCAGCTCAACTAGCGGGAGGGTATACGAGCAGTACTTC
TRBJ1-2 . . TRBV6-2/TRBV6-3 CASSFGVNYGYTF TGTGCCAGCAGTTTTGGAGTTAACTATGGCTACACCTTC
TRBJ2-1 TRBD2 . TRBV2 CASRKTSVSGNEQFF TGTGCCAGCAGGAAAACTAGCGTCTCAGGGAATGAGCAGTTCTTC
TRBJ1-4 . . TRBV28 CASSISHFNEKLFF TGTGCCAGCAGTATTAGCCACTTTAATGAAAAACTGTTTTTT
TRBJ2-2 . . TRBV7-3 CASSKGRSGTGELFF TGTGCCAGCAGCAAGGGTCGTTCGGGAACCGGGGAGCTGTTTTTT
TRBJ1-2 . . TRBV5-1 CASSQQTGGVRYGYTF TGCGCCAGCAGCCAACAGACCGGGGGGGTGAGGTATGGCTACACCTTC
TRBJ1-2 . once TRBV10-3 CAIRDSTSYTF TGTGCCATCAGGGACAGTACGAGCTACACCTTC
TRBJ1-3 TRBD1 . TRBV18 CASSPTPGQGLFSGNTIYF TGTGCCAGCTCGCCGACACCGGGACAGGGTTTATTCTCTGGAAACACCATATATTTT
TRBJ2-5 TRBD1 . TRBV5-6 CASSPGGRGETQYF TGTGCCAGCAGCCCAGGGGGCCGGGGGGAGACCCAGTACTTC
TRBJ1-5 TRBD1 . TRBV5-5 CASRPGQLHQPQHF TGTGCCAGCAGGCCGGGACAGCTCCATCAGCCCCAGCATTTT